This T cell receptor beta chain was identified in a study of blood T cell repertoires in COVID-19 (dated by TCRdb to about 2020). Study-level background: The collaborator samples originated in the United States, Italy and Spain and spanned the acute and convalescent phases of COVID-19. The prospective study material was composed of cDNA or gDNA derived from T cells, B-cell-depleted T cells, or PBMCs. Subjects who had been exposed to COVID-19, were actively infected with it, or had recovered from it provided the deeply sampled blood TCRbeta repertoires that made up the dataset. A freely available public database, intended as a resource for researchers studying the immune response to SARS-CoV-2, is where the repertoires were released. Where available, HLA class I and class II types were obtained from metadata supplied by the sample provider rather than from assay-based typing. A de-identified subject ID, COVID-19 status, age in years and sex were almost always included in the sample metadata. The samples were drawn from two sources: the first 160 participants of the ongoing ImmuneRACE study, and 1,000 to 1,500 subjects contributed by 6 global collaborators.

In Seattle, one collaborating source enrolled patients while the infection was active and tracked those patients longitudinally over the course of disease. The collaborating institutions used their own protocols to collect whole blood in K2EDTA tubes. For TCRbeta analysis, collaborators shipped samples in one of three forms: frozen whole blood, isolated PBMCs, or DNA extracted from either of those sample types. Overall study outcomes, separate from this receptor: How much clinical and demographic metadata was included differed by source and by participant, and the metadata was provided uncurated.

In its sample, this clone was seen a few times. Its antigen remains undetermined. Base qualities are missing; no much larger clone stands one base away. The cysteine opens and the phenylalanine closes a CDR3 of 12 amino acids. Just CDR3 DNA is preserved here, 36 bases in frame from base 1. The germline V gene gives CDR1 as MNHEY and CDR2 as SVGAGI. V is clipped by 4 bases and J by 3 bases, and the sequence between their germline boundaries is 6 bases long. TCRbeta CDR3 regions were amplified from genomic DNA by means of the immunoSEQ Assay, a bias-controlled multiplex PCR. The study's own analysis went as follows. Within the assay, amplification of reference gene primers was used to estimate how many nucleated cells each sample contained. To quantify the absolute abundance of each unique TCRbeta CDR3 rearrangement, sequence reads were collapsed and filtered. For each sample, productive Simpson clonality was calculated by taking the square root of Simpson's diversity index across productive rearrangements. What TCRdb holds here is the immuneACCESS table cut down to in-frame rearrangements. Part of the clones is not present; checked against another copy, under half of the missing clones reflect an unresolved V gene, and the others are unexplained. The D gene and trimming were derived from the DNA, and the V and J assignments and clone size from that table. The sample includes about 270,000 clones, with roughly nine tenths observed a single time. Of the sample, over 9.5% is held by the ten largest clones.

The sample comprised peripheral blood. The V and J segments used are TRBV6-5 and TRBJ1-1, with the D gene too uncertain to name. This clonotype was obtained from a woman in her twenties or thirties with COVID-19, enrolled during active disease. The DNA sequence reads TGTGCCAGCAGTTCCGGAGACACTGAAGCTTTCTTT. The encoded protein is CASSSGDTEAFF.